The next 26 T cell receptor beta chains were all read from a single sample in a study of cytomegalovirus exposure and HLA in healthy donors. The study ran its PCR with 60 Vbeta and 13 Jbeta primers. Repertoires were generated with immunoSEQ multiplex PCR, while TCRdb's copy carries only in-frame clones and drops some. Of about 130,000 clones in the sample, 74% were seen once. The sequencing input was PBMCs. The source of these receptors is a woman aged 45-65 years in good health and CMV-seropositive.

This clone was observed a handful of times. V gene TRBV6-5 combines with J gene TRBJ1-1; TRBD1 aligns across 8 bases. Unmatched junction bases numbered 5, after V lost 7 bases and J lost 4 bases. Germline CDR1 is MNHEY and CDR2 is SVGAGI. This CDR3 has 13 residues. The CDR3 protein is CASTRQGSTEAFF. The CDR3 nucleotides are TGTGCCAGCACACGACAGGGGAGCACTGAAGCTTTCTTT.

The chain has TRBV4-1 and TRBJ1-3; the match to TRBD1 covers 7 bases. V was clipped by 1 base and J by 4 bases; unmatched bases: 7. The CDR3 runs 16 residues. CDR1 is MGHRA, CDR2 YSYEKL, per germline. This chain's CDR3 is CASSQVPGGQGNTIYF. DNA of the CDR3: TGCGCCAGCAGCCAAGTCCCAGGGGGACAAGGAAACACCATATATTTT.

The chain combines TRBV7-2 with TRBJ2-2, with 12 bases lining up with TRBD2. This CDR3 region has 15 residues. From germline, CDR1 is SGHTA and CDR2 FQGNSA. The trim removed 10 bases at V and 5 bases at J, leaving 8 bases unmatched. Here the CDR3 reads CATVRGLAGTGELFF. CDR3 nucleotides: TGTGCCACAGTCAGAGGACTAGCGGGGACCGGGGAGCTGTTTTTT.

This chain links TRBV6-1 with TRBJ1-4; possibly TRBD1 for D (6 bases). Germline loops: CDR1 MNHNS, CDR2 SASEGT. V lost 3 bases, J lost 2 bases, and 13 bases lay in between. This CDR3 comprises 16 residues. CDR3 in amino acids: CASSDPRQATNEKLFF. CDR3 sequence (DNA): TGTGCCAGCAGTGACCCTAGACAGGCGACTAATGAAAAACTGTTTTTT.

This clone was detected a few times. The V and J genes are TRBV28 and TRBJ2-3; no clear D gene. The germline V gene has CDR1 MDHEN and CDR2 SYDVKM. V lost 6 bases to trimming and J lost 0 bases, with 7 bases between them. The CDR3 covers 13 residues. The CDR3 coding sequence is TGTGCCAGCAGGTTGACTAGCACAGATACGCAGTATTTT. Protein product: CASRLTSTDTQYF.

This clone was counted a single time. The J gene is TRBJ2-1, the V gene TRBV7-9; 8 bases agree with TRBD2. V shed 1 base and J 6 bases; nucleotides not matched to a gene: 5. CDR3 length equals 15 residues. Germline CDR1 SEHNR, CDR2 FQNEAQ (reference sequence). Here the CDR3 DNA reads TGTGCCAGCAGCTTAGTTGCGGGGGGCGTCAATGAGCAGTTCTTC. Encoded protein: CASSLVAGGVNEQFF.

This clone was counted a single time. The chain couples TRBV5-4 to TRBJ2-5; D might be TRBD1 (6 bases). Trimming left V 3 bases short and J 5 bases short, with 17 bases between. The CDR3 totals 15 residues. Germline assignment: CDR1 SGHNT and CDR2 YYREEE (reference sequence). The CDR3 loop reads CASSSRGRGWETQYF. CDR3 in DNA: TGTGCCAGCAGCTCCCGGGGCAGGGGCTGGGAGACCCAGTACTTC.

As DNA, the CDR3 is TGTGCCAGCAGCTTAGCGGGGCAGGGTTACGAGCAGTACTTC. Its translation is CASSLAGQGYEQYF. The gene calls are TRBV7-9 and TRBJ2-7; possibly TRBD1 for D (5 bases). This CDR3 contains 14 residues. Per germline, CDR1 SEHNR and CDR2 FQNEAQ (reference sequence). The germline V and J ends were trimmed by 0 bases and 4 bases, with 10 bases remaining between them.

The rearrangement links TRBV10-3 to TRBJ1-4; TRBD1 matches at 11 bases. The V gene end was trimmed by 3 bases and the J gene end by 10 bases; junction bases not matched to a gene: 19. In germline, CDR1 is ENHRY, CDR2 SYGVKD. CDR3 length: 19 amino acids. The chain's CDR3 is CAISEAPGQGDPRRGKLFF. Written as DNA, the CDR3 is TGTGCCATCAGTGAAGCGCCGGGACAGGGGGACCCCAGGCGAGGAAAACTGTTTTTT.

This clone came up once. The rearrangement links TRBV18 to TRBJ2-5, with D uncertain. Germline values: CDR1 KGHSH, CDR2 LQKENI. The CDR3 covers 13 residues. Trimming stripped 4 bases from V and 2 bases from J, with 8 bases between. The DNA of the CDR3 is TGTGCCAGCTCACAGCGCCCTCAAGAGACCCAGTACTTC. Its translation is CASSQRPQETQYF.

The rearrangement joins TRBV11-3 to TRBJ2-1; 7 bases agree with TRBD1. Germline loops: CDR1 SGHNT, CDR2 YENEEA. The junction had 4 bases not matched to a gene; V was cut back by 5 bases and J by 0 bases. The CDR3 runs to 15 residues. CDR3 amino acids: CASSADRASYNEQFF. The DNA for the CDR3 is TGTGCCAGCAGCGCTGACAGGGCCTCCTACAATGAGCAGTTCTTC.

This clone was found a few times. V is TRBV5-6 and J is TRBJ2-1, with 10 bases matching TRBD1. The germline CDR1 and CDR2 sequences are SGHDT and YYEEEE. J gave up 3 bases and V 4 bases, and 7 bases lay outside the gene matches. This CDR3 spans 16 amino acids. CDR3 sequence: CASSPGWDRGYNEQFF. DNA of the CDR3: TGTGCCAGCAGCCCGGGGTGGGACAGGGGCTACAATGAGCAGTTCTTC.

This clone was observed a few times. The chain's CDR3 is CASSETGGGYTEAFF. DNA of the CDR3: TGTGCCAGCAGTGAGACAGGGGGGGGCTACACTGAAGCTTTCTTT. The chain employs TRBV6-1 and TRBJ1-1; 9 bases match TRBD1. The CDR3 consists of 15 residues. V gave up 3 bases and J gave up 3 bases; unmatched junction bases: 5. Germline V gives CDR1 MNHNS, CDR2 SASEGT.

This chain joins TRBV5-4 and TRBJ2-7; 7 bases fit TRBD1. Germline CDR1 SGHNT, CDR2 YYREEE (reference sequence). The CDR3 has 15 residues. V lost 0 bases to trimming and J lost 6 bases; unmatched junction nucleotides: 9. In nucleotides, the CDR3 is TGTGCCAGCAGCTTGGTGGCCTCAGGGGGATCCGAGCAGTACTTC. Translation: CASSLVASGGSEQYF.

The V gene is TRBV11-2, the J gene TRBJ2-6; 7 nucleotides line up with TRBD1. The CDR3 is made up of 16 amino acids. Trimming took 5 bases from V and 0 from J; bases not matched to a gene: 4. Germline CDR1 reads SGHAT; CDR2 reads FQNNGV. Here the CDR3 DNA reads TGTGCCAGCAGCCTCCACAGGGGCTCTGGGGCCAACGTCCTGACTTTC. Amino acids: CASSLHRGSGANVLTF.

The V and J genes are TRBV5-4 and TRBJ2-7; possible D gene TRBD2, 5 bases. V lost 3 bases and J 1 base, leaving 14 bases between the germline ends. Per the germline V gene, CDR1 is SGHNT and CDR2 is YYREEE (reference sequence). The CDR3 is 15 amino acids. Written as DNA, the CDR3 is TGTGCCAGCAGCTCACGCCGGGATGGGTCCTACGAGCAGTACTTC. This gives the protein CASSSRRDGSYEQYF.

The chain has TRBV5-6 and TRBJ2-2, with D possibly TRBD2 on 5 matching bases. V shed 0 bases and J shed 4 bases, with 7 bases lying between them. The CDR3 loop spans 14 amino acids. The germline gives CDR1 SGHDT, CDR2 YYEEEE. CDR3 in amino acids: CASSLVGSTGELFF. CDR3 sequence (DNA): TGTGCCAGCAGCTTGGTAGGGAGCACCGGGGAGCTGTTTTTT.

This clone came up a few times. The gene calls are TRBV9 and TRBJ1-6, with D unresolved. CDR3 length: 16 amino acids. CDR1 is SGDLS, CDR2 YYNGEE, per germline. Trimming pared 0 bases from V and 9 bases from J, leaving 16 bases between. The CDR3: CASSVATGSVGSPLHF. The CDR3 DNA is TGTGCCAGCAGCGTAGCTACGGGGAGTGTCGGTTCACCCCTCCACTTT.

The V gene is TRBV19, the J gene TRBJ1-2; 8 nucleotides agree with TRBD1. This CDR3 has 15 amino acids. After removal of 5 bases from V and 2 bases from J, the junction contained 7 bases not matched to a gene. The germline gives CDR1 LNHDA, CDR2 SQIVND (reference sequence). In DNA form, the CDR3 reads TGTGCCAGTAGTGAGCACGACAGGGGCAACTATGGCTACACCTTC. The encoded protein is CASSEHDRGNYGYTF.

The chain has TRBV27 and TRBJ1-2; D unclear. Per germline, CDR1 MNHEY and CDR2 SMNVEV (reference sequence). The CDR3 runs to 12 residues. The V end was cut by 2 bases, the J end by 7 bases, with 8 bases between. CDR3 amino acids: CASSLPGGGYTF. CDR3 DNA sequence: TGTGCCAGCAGTTTACCGGGAGGTGGCTACACCTTC.

This chain links TRBV12-5 with TRBJ2-1, with TRBD2 matching 10 bases. Per germline, CDR1 LGHNT and CDR2 FRNRAP. CDR3 length equals 15 residues. The V segment lost 1 base and the J segment 9 bases; nucleotides outside the gene matches: 6. CDR3 sequence reads: CASGLESGGAGEQFF. The CDR3 nucleotides are TGTGCTAGTGGTTTGGAAAGCGGGGGGGCCGGTGAGCAGTTCTTC.

The chain uses TRBV2 and TRBJ1-1; 7 bases are a match to TRBD1. CDR3 length: 13 residues. Germline CDR1 is SNHLY and CDR2 is FYNNEI. After removal of 8 bases from V and 1 base from J, the junction contained 4 bases not matched to a gene. DNA of the CDR3: TGTGCCAGCCAGGGGGTCCGGAACACTGAAGCTTTCTTT. The encoded protein is CASQGVRNTEAFF. Full variable domain (rest looked up from reference TRBV2 and TRBJ1-1): EPEVTQTPSHQVTQMGQEVILRCVPISNHLYFYWYRQILGQKVEFLVSFYNNEISEKSEIFDDQFSVERPDGSNFTLKIRSTKLEDSAMYFCASQGVRNTEAFFGQGTRLTVV.

The V call is TRBV6-5, the J call TRBJ1-1; D is perhaps TRBD1 (6 bases). Germline V gene lookup returns CDR1 MNHEY and CDR2 SVGAGI. The CDR3 spans 14 residues. Trimming took off 0 bases at V and 3 bases at J, with 8 bases between the two ends. The CDR3 coding sequence is TGTGCCAGCAGTTACTCTTACAGGGACACTGAAGCTTTCTTT. This translates into CASSYSYRDTEAFF.

The chain joins TRBV15 to TRBJ2-3; 9 positions agree with TRBD1. V gave up 3 bases and J gave up 1 base; unmatched junction bases: 2. There are 15 residues in the CDR3. From germline, CDR1 is LNHNV and CDR2 YYDKDF (reference sequence). CDR3 nucleotide sequence: TGTGCCACCAGCAGCACAGGGGGCGGCACAGATACGCAGTATTTT. Protein product: CATSSTGGGTDTQYF.

V and J are TRBV5-1 and TRBJ2-1; 8 bases line up with TRBD2. CDR1 is SGHRS and CDR2 is YFSETQ in the germline V gene. Trimming took 1 base from V and 7 from J; bases not matched to a gene: 7. CDR3 length: 15 residues. The CDR3: CASSLMPASGNEQFF. The DNA for the CDR3 is TGCGCCAGCAGCTTGATGCCGGCTAGCGGGAATGAGCAGTTCTTC.

The genes are TRBV5-1 and TRBJ1-1; D gene unclear. Deletions cut 1 base from V and 0 bases from J, with 7 bases between. Germline V gene data show CDR1 as SGHRS and CDR2 as YFSETQ. This CDR3 comprises 14 residues. The CDR3 sequence: CASSLSQVNTEAFF. The CDR3 DNA reads as TGCGCCAGCAGCTTGTCGCAGGTGAACACTGAAGCTTTCTTT.